Each of the 22 T cell receptor beta chains below was sequenced from the same sample in a study of blood T cell repertoires in COVID-19. Profiling relied on immunoSEQ multiplex PCR, and the TCRdb table lists in-frame clones only, not all of them. This sample carries a few hundred thousand clones, more than 85% of them seen once, and the ten largest clones take 2.5% to 3%. Material: PBMCs or T cells enriched from blood (not recorded which). Every receptor here comes from a woman in her twenties or thirties who had recovered from COVID-19.

This clone was recorded a few times. The chain links TRBV18 to TRBJ1-2, with 7 bases aligning to TRBD1. CDR1 and CDR2 (germline): KGHSH, LQKENI. Losses at the gene ends were 1 base for V and 1 base for J; bases not matched to a gene: 12. This CDR3 has 18 amino acids. Written as DNA, the CDR3 is TGTGCCAGCTCACCACTCCCGGGACAGTCGAATAGTAACTATGGCTACACCTTC. This translates into CASSPLPGQSNSNYGYTF. The complete variable domain, with remaining parts taken from reference TRBV18 and TRBJ1-2, reads NAGVMQNPRHLVRRRGQEARLRCSPMKGHSHVYWYRQLPEEGLKFMVYLQKENIIDESGMPKERFSAEFPKEGPSILRIQQVVRGDSAAYFCASSPLPGQSNSNYGYTFGSGTRLTVV.

The CDR3 sequence is CASSPIAVVVYEQYF. The CDR3, as DNA: TGTGCCAGCAGCCCAATTGCGGTGGTCGTCTACGAGCAGTACTTC. The chain links TRBV11-2 to TRBJ2-7; D not certain. Trimming removed 5 bases at V and 3 bases at J, with 17 bases between. From germline, CDR1 is SGHAT and CDR2 FQNNGV. This CDR3 contains 15 residues.

The chain employs TRBV28 and TRBJ2-5, with 7 bases that match TRBD2. This CDR3 comprises 17 residues. CDR1 and CDR2 (germline): MDHEN, SYDVKM. J lost 5 bases, V lost 1 base, and 13 bases had no gene match. CDR3 coding DNA: TGTGCCAGCAGTTTATTAGGGGTAGCGGGTTTGTCGGAGACCCAGTACTTC. Its protein product is CASSLLGVAGLSETQYF.

The chain has TRBV9 and TRBJ2-2, with D uncertain. The CDR3 spans 16 residues. Trimming cost V 2 bases and J 0 bases, with 11 bases left between them. The germline CDR1 and CDR2 sequences are SGDLS and YYNGEE. CDR3 residues: CASSVRSPANTGELFF. The CDR3 DNA follows: TGTGCCAGCAGCGTGCGGAGCCCCGCGAACACCGGGGAGCTGTTTTTT.

The J gene is TRBJ2-2, the V gene TRBV29-1; D remains unclear. The germline V gene encodes CDR1 SQVTM and CDR2 ANQGSEA. This CDR3 is built from 12 residues. The germline V and J ends were trimmed by 4 bases and 6 bases, with 9 bases remaining between them. DNA for the CDR3: TGCAGCGTTGCACTTGGGCCCGGGGAGCTGTTTTTT. Its protein is CSVALGPGELFF.

This sequence joins TRBV5-1 and TRBJ1-3; TRBD1 matches at 8 bases. Germline CDR1 reads SGHRS; CDR2 reads YFSETQ. V shed 4 bases, J shed 8 bases, and the junction held 8 bases outside the gene matches. The CDR3 is 14 amino acids. The CDR3 DNA sequence: TGCGCCAGCAGCCCCTCCGGACAGGGAGACACCATATATTTT. Amino acids: CASSPSGQGDTIYF.

This clone was found a few times. The chain carries TRBV5-1 and TRBJ2-1, with D possibly being TRBD1 (6 bases). V was shortened by 4 bases and J by 7 bases, with 18 bases between the two germline ends. Germline CDR1 SGHRS, CDR2 YFSETQ. This CDR3 has 15 residues. The DNA of the CDR3 is TGCGCCAGCAGCCAGGGAACAGGGTCATGGAATGAGCAGTTCTTC. Protein product: CASSQGTGSWNEQFF.

The chain couples TRBV27 to TRBJ2-3; D unclear. V was cut by 6 bases and J by 3 bases, with 7 bases left in between. Germline V CDR1 and CDR2: MNHEY, SMNVEV (reference sequence). The CDR3 spans 12 residues. The CDR3 DNA sequence: TGTGCCAGCAGCCCCGGGACAGATACGCAGTATTTT. Translating gives CASSPGTDTQYF.

The V and J genes are TRBV2 and TRBJ2-2, with a tentative D call TRBD2 (7 bases). CDR3 length: 15 residues. Germline V lookup: CDR1 SNHLY, CDR2 FYNNEI. V was shortened by 8 bases and J by 5 bases, with 18 bases between the two germline ends. In nucleotides, the CDR3 is TGTGCCAGCCGCTCGAGGGGGGGCCGGACCGGGGAGCTGTTTTTT. It specifies CASRSRGGRTGELFF.

The chain is built from TRBV5-5 and TRBJ2-1; the match to TRBD2 covers 14 bases. The germline CDR1 and CDR2 sequences are SGHKS and YYEKEE (reference sequence). The CDR3 runs 15 residues. After removal of 4 bases from V and 6 bases from J, the junction contained 3 bases not matched to a gene. This chain's CDR3 is CASSKGLAGANEQFF. The CDR3 nucleotides read TGTGCCAGCAGCAAGGGACTAGCGGGAGCCAATGAGCAGTTCTTC.

This clone occurred once. The chain carries TRBV4-2 and TRBJ2-1, with 8 nucleotides matching TRBD2. Trimming took 0 bases from V and 6 from J; bases not matched to a gene: 7. The germline V gene has CDR1 LGHNA and CDR2 YNFKEQ. This CDR3 is built from 16 residues. CDR3 residues: CASSQDSGGLGNEQFF. In nucleotides, the CDR3 is TGTGCCAGCAGCCAAGATTCGGGAGGGCTCGGCAATGAGCAGTTCTTC.

This chain links TRBV28 with TRBJ2-3; 12 bases map to TRBD2. Germline trimming cut 6 bases from V and 2 bases from J; bases unmatched to any gene: 6. CDR3 size: 16 residues. Germline V gene lookup returns CDR1 MDHEN and CDR2 SYDVKM. DNA of the CDR3: TGTGCCAGCAGACCTAGCGGGAGGGAATTCACAGATACGCAGTATTTT. It yields the protein CASRPSGREFTDTQYF.

V is TRBV20-1 and J is TRBJ1-1; TRBD1 might be the D (5 bases). The CDR3 consists of 11 residues. The germline V gene has CDR1 DFQATT and CDR2 SNEGSKA (reference sequence). The CDR3 spells CMIRGFTEAFF. CDR3 in DNA: TGCATGATAAGGGGCTTCACTGAAGCTTTCTTT.

The V and J genes are TRBV4-1 and TRBJ2-1; a weak D match, TRBD2 (6 bases). This CDR3 spans 17 amino acids. CDR1 and CDR2 from the germline V gene are MGHRA and YSYEKL. V was shortened by 0 bases and J by 0 bases, with 12 bases between the two germline ends. Written as DNA, the CDR3 is TGCGCCAGCAGCCAAGATCAAGGAGGGGCCTCCTACAATGAGCAGTTCTTC. Its protein product is CASSQDQGGASYNEQFF.

The rearrangement links TRBV7-2 to TRBJ2-1, with D possibly TRBD1 on 6 matching bases. This CDR3 comprises 13 residues. CDR1 and CDR2 (germline): SGHTA, FQGNSA. Trimming took 2 bases from V and 12 from J, leaving 14 bases between them. The CDR3 protein is CASSLSKDSGQFF. DNA for the CDR3: TGTGCCAGCAGCTTATCTAAGGACAGTGGGCAGTTCTTC.

The J gene is TRBJ2-3, the V gene TRBV24-1, with D hard to call. V lost 4 bases and J lost 2, with 15 bases in between. CDR3 size: 16 residues. CDR1 and CDR2 from the germline V gene are KGHDR and SFDVKD. The CDR3 DNA sequence: TGTGCCACCAGTGACCCCTCGGCAGGCCCCACAGATACGCAGTATTTT. Translation: CATSDPSAGPTDTQYF.

The rearrangement uses TRBV3-1 (or the pseudogene TRBV3-2) and TRBJ1-2, with 11 bases identical to TRBD1. Germline trimming cut 1 base from V and 9 bases from J; bases unmatched to any gene: 4. The CDR3 runs to 14 residues. The V gene's germline CDR1 is LGHDT and CDR2 YNNKEL (reference sequence). CDR3 region: CASSQAGQGARYTF. The CDR3 DNA is TGTGCCAGCAGCCAAGCTGGACAGGGGGCACGCTACACCTTC.

The rearrangement links TRBV21-1 to TRBJ1-1; the DNA was not used to check the table's D call, TRBD1. TRBV21-1 is a listed pseudogene. This CDR3 is 14 amino acids long. The CDR3 loop is CASSTTQVCTEAFF. For the CDR3, the DNA is TGTGCCAGCAGCACAACTCAGGTTTGCACTGAAGCTTTCTTT.

This chain joins TRBV18 and TRBJ2-2; perhaps TRBD2 as D (5 bases). The CDR3 consists of 16 residues. Trimming cost V 0 bases and J 5 bases, with 13 bases left between them. Germline V gene data show CDR1 as KGHSH and CDR2 as LQKENI. The CDR3 nucleotides are TGTGCCAGCTCACCACCGGGGAAAAGGACTACCGGGGAGCTGTTTTTT. Translated: CASSPPGKRTTGELFF.

The genes are TRBV3-1 (or the pseudogene TRBV3-2) and TRBJ2-4; 8 positions match TRBD1. V was clipped by 0 bases and J by 7 bases; unmatched bases: 2. Germline V gene sequence: CDR1 LGHDT, CDR2 YNNKEL (reference sequence). This CDR3 has 14 residues. CDR3 residues: CASSQEAGGNIQYF. In DNA form, the CDR3 reads TGTGCCAGCAGCCAAGAGGCAGGGGGCAACATTCAGTACTTC.

J is TRBJ2-1 and V is TRBV29-1; 9 positions agree with TRBD1. This CDR3 has 16 amino acids. With V trimmed by 4 bases and J by 5 bases, 12 bases remained unmatched. Germline assignment: CDR1 SQVTM and CDR2 ANQGSEA. DNA of the CDR3: TGCAGCGTTGTTTTTTTACCCGGGACAGGGAACAATGAGCAGTTCTTC. Amino acid sequence: CSVVFLPGTGNNEQFF.

This clone has only one observation. V is TRBV6-5 and J is TRBJ1-1; D remains ambiguous. This CDR3 has 14 amino acids. Between the trimmed V and J ends, which lost 7 bases and 4 bases, there was a span of 16 bases. The germline V gene encodes CDR1 MNHEY and CDR2 SVGAGI. CDR3 amino acids: CASTEGREGTEAFF. In DNA form, the CDR3 reads TGTGCCAGCACAGAAGGAAGGGAGGGCACTGAAGCTTTCTTT.